This T cell receptor (beta chain) was captured by sequencing in a study of shared clonotypes between healthy human individuals. As for the study in general: Each donor had three CD4 naive, three CD4 memory, two CD8 naive and one CD8 memory plate.

Produced via immunoSEQ multiplex PCR; TCRdb's table is partial and in-frame only. The top ten clones hold under 2% of a sample with around 2.1 million clones, about 93% of them seen once. CD45RO-negative CD8 cells positively selected for CCR7 made up the naive population, which excluded terminally differentiated effector memory CD45RA+ cells. Trimming took 3 bases from V and 7 from J, leaving 21 bases between them. The CDR3 totals 17 residues. Per germline, CDR1 LNHDA and CDR2 SQIVND (reference sequence). Sequencing used naive CD8+ T cells from PBMCs. The gene calls are TRBV19 and TRBJ2-2; D is perhaps TRBD2 (7 bases). This TCR was sampled from a man between 18 and 29 years old in good health. Some clones in this sample may be carry-over from other donors' samples. In nucleotides, the CDR3 is TGTGCCAGTAGTATTACGACTAGCCCAAGGGGGGTCGGGGAGCTGTTTTTT. It translates to CASSITTSPRGVGELFF.